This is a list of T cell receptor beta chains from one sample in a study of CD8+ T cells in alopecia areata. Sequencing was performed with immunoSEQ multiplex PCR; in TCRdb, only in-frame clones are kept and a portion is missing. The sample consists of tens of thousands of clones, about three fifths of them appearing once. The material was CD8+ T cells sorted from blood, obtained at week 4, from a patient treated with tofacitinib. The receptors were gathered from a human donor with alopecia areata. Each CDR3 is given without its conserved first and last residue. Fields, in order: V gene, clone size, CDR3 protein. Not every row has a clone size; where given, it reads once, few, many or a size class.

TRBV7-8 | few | ASRGENQPQH
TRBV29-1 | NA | SVETDRTYEQY
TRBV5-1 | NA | ASTQGYEQY
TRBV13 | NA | ASSLETGGSEQY
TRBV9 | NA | ASSVGIVVGGEDQF
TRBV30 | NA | AWSHSVDGELF
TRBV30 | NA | AWSVQGINYGYT
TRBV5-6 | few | ASSSLAGELF
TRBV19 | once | ASSMGGDTQY
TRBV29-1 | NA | SVEAVGWHETQY